The TCR beta chain under discussion was sequenced for a study of T cells in Graves' hyperthyroidism and ophthalmopathy. Overall study findings and caveats: The model foresaw ophthalmopathy a median roughly 6.5 months prior to onset.

Uncontrolled infection, other autoimmune disease, pregnancy or lactation disqualified patients from enrolment. This clonotype came up many times. Its antigen is not identified. From RNA transcripts, TCR beta CDR3 regions were amplified. A set of HTBI primers served as the primers for a first-round RT-PCR of the TCR CDR3. TCRdb re-analysed the multiplex PCR reads in MiXCR, keeping a single row per CDR3 protein. The table shows about 210,000 distinct CDR3 sequences, with 17% occurring only once. CDR1 is GTSNPN, CDR2 SVGIG, per germline (reference sequence). V gave up 1 base and J gave up 4 bases; unmatched junction bases: 8. This CDR3 is 17 amino acids long.

The rearrangement joins TRBV30 to TRBJ2-7, with 15 bases that match TRBD2. Sequencing was done on a sample of blood. This receptor was obtained from a man in his fifties with Graves' hyperthyroidism. The CDR3 region has the DNA TGTGCCTGGAGTGGGGGACTAGCGGGAGGATCGGGGTACGAGCAGTACTTC. Translated: CAWSGGLAGGSGYEQYF.